The 16 T cell receptor beta chains reported below all come from one sample, sequenced in a study of blood T cell repertoires in COVID-19. Data came from immunoSEQ multiplex PCR; TCRdb stores just in-frame clones and leaves some out. The sample shows about 200,000 clones, 80% to 90% of them seen only once. The sequencing sample was made of peripheral blood. These TCRs come from a woman older than 75 with acute or convalescent COVID-19.

This chain joins TRBV4-3 and TRBJ2-2, with D tentatively TRBD2 (5 bases). Germline V CDR1 and CDR2: LGHNA, YSLEER. The V and J ends lost 3 bases and 5 bases respectively, with 10 bases between them. This CDR3 comprises 14 residues. This CDR3 is CASSHQRVTGELFF. In nucleotides, the CDR3 is TGCGCCAGCAGCCATCAGAGGGTTACCGGGGAGCTGTTTTTT.

The chain carries TRBV12-5 and TRBJ2-5; unclear D gene. CDR3 size: 14 residues. Germline CDR1 and CDR2: LGHNT and FRNRAP. Trimming stripped 0 bases from V and 1 base from J, with 6 bases between. CDR3 loop: CASGLVLRQETQYF. The CDR3 DNA reads TGTGCTAGTGGTTTGGTCCTCCGCCAAGAGACCCAGTACTTC.

The chain has TRBV6-5 and TRBJ2-2; D is perhaps TRBD2 (7 bases). Germline values: CDR1 MNHEY, CDR2 SVGAGI. Between the trimmed V and J ends, which lost 3 bases and 3 bases, there was a span of 14 bases. The CDR3 has 16 amino acids. The DNA for the CDR3 is TGTGCCAGCAGTTATTGGGGGCTAGCGGACACCGGGGAGCTGTTTTTT. It codes for CASSYWGLADTGELFF.

In this sample, this clone turned up once. The chain combines TRBV24-1 with TRBJ1-2, with 10 bases lining up with TRBD1. V shed 7 bases, J shed 5 bases, and the junction held 15 bases outside the gene matches. Per the germline V gene, CDR1 is KGHDR and CDR2 is SFDVKD. The CDR3 covers 17 residues. The CDR3 nucleotides are TGTGCCACCAGAAAAACCGGGACAGGGGCCGGCCGATATGGCTACACCTTC. Amino acids: CATRKTGTGAGRYGYTF.

This sequence joins TRBV7-2 and TRBJ2-3, with TRBD2 matching over 9 bases. J lost 6 bases, V lost 5 bases, and 6 bases had no gene match. Looked up from germline, CDR1 is SGHTA and CDR2 is FQGNSA. This CDR3 is built from 14 residues. DNA of the CDR3: TGTGCCAGCAGCCCGGGACTAGCTTCTGATACGCAGTATTTT. As protein: CASSPGLASDTQYF.

There are a few counts of this clone. V usage is TRBV5-1 and J usage is TRBJ1-2; tentatively, D is TRBD1 (6 bases). V shed 0 bases and J shed 0 bases, with 6 bases lying between them. Per the germline V gene, CDR1 is SGHRS and CDR2 is YFSETQ. The CDR3 contains 14 residues. The CDR3 DNA is TGCGCCAGCAGCTTGGGGACAGCTAACTATGGCTACACCTTC. Amino acid sequence: CASSLGTANYGYTF.

The chain uses TRBV10-3 and TRBJ1-1, with D perhaps TRBD1 (5 bases). V dropped 6 bases and J dropped 4 bases, with 12 bases sitting between them. CDR1 and CDR2 from the germline V gene are ENHRY and SYGVKD. CDR3 size: 13 residues. In DNA, the CDR3 is TGTGCCATCAGCCCTCGGGGGGGCACTGAAGCTTTCTTT. Amino acid sequence: CAISPRGGTEAFF.

This clone occurred a few times. The rearrangement joins TRBV25-1 to TRBJ1-1; D is ambiguous. The germline gives CDR1 MGHDK, CDR2 SYGVNS. The CDR3 has 17 residues. The V end was cut by 4 bases, the J end by 1 base, with 19 bases between. The CDR3 DNA is TGTGCCAGCAGTGGGCTCGCGGGTAGGGTAAAGAACACTGAAGCTTTCTTT. Protein sequence: CASSGLAGRVKNTEAFF.

This chain connects TRBV12-3 or TRBV12-4 to TRBJ1-2; D is ambiguous. Between the trimmed V and J ends, which lost 5 bases and 6 bases, there was a span of 10 bases. The CDR3 runs 12 residues. The CDR3: CASSSLGHGYTF. The DNA of the CDR3 is TGTGCCAGCAGTAGCCTTGGGCATGGCTACACCTTC.

The chain recombines TRBV7-8 with TRBJ1-4, with D uncertain. The CDR3 is 15 residues long. The V gene lost 4 bases and the J gene lost 0 bases, with 9 bases spanning the gap. The germline CDR1 and CDR2 sequences are SGHVS and FQNEAQ. The CDR3 spells CASSSTGTTNEKLFF. CDR3 in DNA: TGTGCCAGCAGCTCCACCGGGACAACTAATGAAAAACTGTTTTTT.

This chain joins TRBV5-6 and TRBJ1-2; weak D call: TRBD1 (5 bases). Trimming cost V 7 bases and J 6 bases, with 16 bases left between them. The CDR3 has 13 amino acids. Germline lookup yields CDR1 SGHDT and CDR2 YYEEEE. CDR3 in amino acids: CASRPRDRNGYTF. CDR3 DNA: TGTGCCAGCCGACCCAGGGATCGTAATGGCTACACCTTC.

J is TRBJ1-2 and V is TRBV6-5; D perhaps matches TRBD1 (6 bases). CDR1 and CDR2 (germline): MNHEY, SVGAGI. There are 16 residues in the CDR3. Trimming took off 2 bases at V and 1 base at J, with 14 bases between the two ends. In nucleotides, the CDR3 is TGTGCCAGCAGTTACGCGACAGGAGGTCTTAACTATGGCTACACCTTC. Amino acids: CASSYATGGLNYGYTF.

This clone was counted a single time. V gene TRBV6-5 combines with J gene TRBJ1-2; maybe TRBD1 (6 bases). Germline lookup yields CDR1 MNHEY and CDR2 SVGAGI. The CDR3 extends over 14 amino acids. V lost 6 bases, J lost 4 bases, and 15 bases lay in between. CDR3 DNA: TGTGCCAGCAGAGTAAACCGGGACACCTATGGCTACACCTTC. The encoded protein is CASRVNRDTYGYTF.

The CDR3 sequence: CASSLARFNQPQHF. CDR3 bases: TGTGCCAGCAGCTTAGCGAGGTTCAATCAGCCCCAGCATTTT. The rearrangement uses TRBV7-2 and TRBJ1-5; D not certain. The CDR3 has 14 amino acids. V gave up 0 bases and J gave up 3 bases, with 6 bases separating them. Germline CDR1 reads SGHTA; CDR2 reads FQGNSA. The full variable domain, with the rest looked up from reference TRBV7-2 and TRBJ1-5, is GAGVSQSPSNKVTEKGKDVELRCDPISGHTALYWYRQSLGQGLEFLIYFQGNSAPDKSGLPSDRFSAERTGGSVSTLTIQRTQQEDSAVYLCASSLARFNQPQHFGDGTRLSIL.

This chain joins TRBV12-3 or TRBV12-4 and TRBJ2-7, with D perhaps matching TRBD1 (5 bases). The V gene lost 5 bases and the J gene lost 4 bases, with 9 bases spanning the gap. CDR3 size: 12 residues. The CDR3 protein is CASSPQGYEQYF. The CDR3 DNA is TGTGCCAGCAGTCCTCAGGGTTACGAGCAGTACTTC.

The chain combines TRBV7-8 with TRBJ1-1, with D maybe TRBD1 (5 bases). Trimming cost V 5 bases and J 7 bases, with 29 bases left between them. Germline values: CDR1 SGHVS, CDR2 FQNEAQ. The CDR3 has 18 amino acids. In DNA, the CDR3 is TGTGCCAGCAGCGCACGTCGTGGGGGGACTGGGAGGGCTAATGAAGCTTTCTTT. Translation gives CASSARRGGTGRANEAFF.